This TCR beta chain came from a study of blood T cell repertoires in COVID-19. The overall study: Donors in the United States, Italy and Spain gave samples during acute or convalescent COVID-19. The cDNA or gDNA used as material had been derived from T cells, B-cell-depleted T cells, or PBMCs.

Original processing notes: Estimated nucleated cell counts came from reference gene primer amplification. Libraries were prepared by immunoSEQ multiplex PCR; TCRdb keeps only in-frame clonotypes and omits some of them. V and J calls and clone size come straight from that table; D and trimming were deduced from the DNA. The table lists 150,000 or so clones, roughly 87% of them singletons, with approximately 4.3% in the top ten. The CDR3 totals 17 residues. The germline V gene encodes CDR1 SGHRS and CDR2 YFSETQ. V dropped 4 bases and J dropped 0 bases, with 17 bases sitting between them. Cohorts were assigned according to the clinical history that participants reported.

The chain recombines TRBV5-1 with TRBJ2-1; D possibly corresponds to TRBD2 (6 bases). Source material: PBMCs or T cells enriched from blood (not recorded which). The clonotype originates from a woman aged 40 to 50 who had been exposed to COVID-19. The CDR3 bases are TGCGCCAGCAGCACGTCCCTCCGGGGGAGCTCCTACAATGAGCAGTTCTTC. The encoded protein is CASSTSLRGSSYNEQFF.